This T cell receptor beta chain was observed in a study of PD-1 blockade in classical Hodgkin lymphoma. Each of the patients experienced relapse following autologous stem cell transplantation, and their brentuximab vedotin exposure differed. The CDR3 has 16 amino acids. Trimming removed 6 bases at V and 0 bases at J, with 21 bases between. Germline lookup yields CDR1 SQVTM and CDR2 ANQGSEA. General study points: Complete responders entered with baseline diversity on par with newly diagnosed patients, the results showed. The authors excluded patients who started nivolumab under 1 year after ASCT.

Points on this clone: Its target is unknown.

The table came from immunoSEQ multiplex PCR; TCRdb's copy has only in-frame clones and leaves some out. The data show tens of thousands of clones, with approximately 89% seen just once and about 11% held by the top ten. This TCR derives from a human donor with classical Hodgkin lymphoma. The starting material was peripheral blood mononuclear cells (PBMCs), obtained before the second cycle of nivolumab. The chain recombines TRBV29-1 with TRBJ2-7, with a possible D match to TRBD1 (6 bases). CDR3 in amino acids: CSVATPGHFGSYEQYF. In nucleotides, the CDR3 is TGCAGCGTCGCCACCCCGGGACATTTCGGCTCCTACGAGCAGTACTTC.